These T cell receptor beta chains were read from a single sample in a study of CD8+ T cells in alopecia areata. Method: immunoSEQ multiplex PCR; TCRdb's copy keeps in-frame clones and lacks some. The table shows 150,000 to 200,000 clones, with roughly 60% occurring only once. The sequenced sample was CD4+ T cells sorted from blood, obtained at week 24, from a patient treated with tofacitinib. The receptors were sampled from a human donor with alopecia areata. CDR3s leave out the opening cysteine and the closing phenylalanine or tryptophan.

TRBV4-1,TRBJ1-5,ASSQGGNQPQH
TRBV5-1,TRBJ2-7,ASSATSGTPYEQY
TRBV11-1,TRBJ2-2,ASIGTGGIGELF
TRBV29-1,TRBJ1-3,SAGQKGNTIY
TRBV18,TRBJ2-7,ASSPGEQY
TRBV29-1,TRBJ2-1,SVGSYNEQF
TRBV30,TRBJ1-4,AHGQGGEKLF
TRBV29-1,TRBJ2-5,SGLLGTGQETQY
TRBV5-1,TRBJ2-3,ASSHGTDTQY
TRBV30,TRBJ1-5,AWSIDRGRRGNQPQH
TRBV29-1,TRBJ2-3,SVERRGEPEY
TRBV2,TRBJ2-4,ASSEGGTSGNIQY
TRBV5-6,TRBJ1-5,ASSRTGMNQPQH
TRBV4-2,TRBJ1-1,ASSQERGAEAF
TRBV28,TRBJ2-7,ASRPGGPAYEQY
TRBV7-9,TRBJ2-7,ASSLSGTGASSYEQY
TRBV7-2,TRBJ2-5,ASSLRREAETQY
TRBV13,TRBJ1-3,ASSLGLGNTIY
TRBV7-2,TRBJ2-3,ASSFGVASDTQY
TRBV14,TRBJ1-2,ASSQDLRGYGYT
TRBV19,TRBJ2-7,ASSMQTGPYEQY
TRBV5-5,TRBJ2-2,ASSLGRGVSTGELF